These 11 T cell receptor beta chains came from one sample sequenced in a study of T cell changes during pregnancy in multiple sclerosis (dated by TCRdb to the late 2010s). Receptor amplification or capture employed the immunoSEQ multiplex PCR assay. What TCRdb holds here is the immuneACCESS table cut down to in-frame rearrangements. Part of the clones is not present; checked against another copy, under half of the missing clones reflect an unresolved V gene, and the others are unexplained. This sample holds around 26,000 clones; roughly 89% were observed only once. 16% of the sample is taken by the ten largest. The source material was CD8+ T cells from peripheral blood mononuclear cells, sampled in the second trimester of pregnancy. All receptors come from a female donor with multiple sclerosis, enrolled in a pregnancy study.

The chain joins TRBV5-6 to TRBJ2-7, with D tentatively TRBD1 (5 bases). The ends were cut back, 4 bases at V and 0 bases at J, with 14 bases in the middle. Per germline, CDR1 SGHDT and CDR2 YYEEEE. This CDR3 comprises 15 residues. The CDR3 region has the DNA TGTGCCAGCAGCCCCTGGTCGACAGACTCCTACGAGCAGTACTTC. It yields the protein CASSPWSTDSYEQYF.

This chain links TRBV7-9 with TRBJ2-7; 9 bases match TRBD1. CDR1 SEHNR and CDR2 FQNEAQ come from the germline V gene (reference sequence). This CDR3 has 16 residues. Trimming cost V 5 bases and J 11 bases; bases outside gene matches: 19. In DNA form, the CDR3 reads TGTGCCAGCAGCCCGCCGACCGGGACAGGGAAGGTAGCGGAGTACTTC. Amino acid sequence: CASSPPTGTGKVAEYF.

This clone has only a few counts. This chain uses TRBV18 with TRBJ2-1, with 11 bases matching TRBD1. J was trimmed by 3 bases and V by 2 bases; bases with no gene match: 6. Germline loops: CDR1 KGHSH, CDR2 LQKENI. The CDR3 has 17 residues. The CDR3 here is CASSPTPGTGGYNEQFF. CDR3 DNA sequence: TGTGCCAGCTCACCAACCCCCGGGACAGGGGGCTACAATGAGCAGTTCTTC.

The chain recombines TRBV5-4 with TRBJ1-1; weak D call: TRBD1 (5 bases). From germline, CDR1 is SGHNT and CDR2 YYREEE (reference sequence). The CDR3 extends over 14 amino acids. Trimming cost V 1 base and J 5 bases, with 12 bases left between them. CDR3 bases: TGTGCCAGCAGCTTGTGGGGAGGGGTAACTGAAGCTTTCTTT. This translates into CASSLWGGVTEAFF.

The chain recombines TRBV5-1 with TRBJ2-1, with 11 bases identical to TRBD2. Germline V lookup: CDR1 SGHRS, CDR2 YFSETQ. The CDR3 has 16 residues. Germline trimming cut 4 bases from V and 7 bases from J; bases unmatched to any gene: 10. The CDR3 loop reads CASSQNSGRARNEQFF. Here the CDR3 DNA reads TGCGCCAGCAGCCAAAATAGCGGGAGGGCCAGGAATGAGCAGTTCTTC. Full variable domain (rest looked up from reference TRBV5-1 and TRBJ2-1): KAGVTQTPRYLIKTRGQQVTLSCSPISGHRSVSWYQQTPGQGLQFLFEYFSETQRNKGNFPGRFSGRQFSNSRSEMNVSTLELGDSALYLCASSQNSGRARNEQFFGPGTRLTVL.

The chain joins TRBV4-3 to TRBJ2-7; 9 bases are a match to TRBD1. The CDR3 has 15 residues. CDR1 is LGHNA and CDR2 is YSLEER in the germline V gene. The trim removed 3 bases at V and 2 bases at J, leaving 5 bases unmatched. CDR3 residues: CASSQAYRGPYEQYF. The CDR3 bases are TGCGCCAGCAGCCAGGCGTACAGGGGGCCCTACGAGCAGTACTTC.

V usage is TRBV6-6 and J usage is TRBJ2-7; TRBD2 agrees at 9 bases. CDR3 size: 12 residues. Per germline, CDR1 MNHNY and CDR2 SVGAGI (reference sequence). With 8 bases clipped from V and 3 bases from J, the junction kept 2 bases outside the gene matches. CDR3 nucleotides: TGTGCCAGCTTAGCGGGAGTCTACGAGCAGTACTTC. This gives the protein CASLAGVYEQYF.

CDR3 sequence: CASSLGRNTEAFF. The CDR3 region has the DNA TGTGCCAGTAGCCTTGGGAGGAACACTGAAGCTTTCTTT. The J gene is TRBJ1-1, the V gene TRBV19; D is uncertain. Trimming stripped 6 bases from V and 1 base from J, with 9 bases between. The CDR3 runs 13 residues. Germline V lookup: CDR1 LNHDA, CDR2 SQIVND (reference sequence). Combining the CDR3 with reference TRBV19 and TRBJ1-1 gives the whole variable domain DGGITQSPKYLFRKEGQNVTLSCEQNLNHDAMYWYRQDPGQGLRLIYYSQIVNDFQKGDIAEGYSVSREKKESFPLTVTSAQKNPTAFYLCASSLGRNTEAFFGQGTRLTVV.

The chain joins TRBV28 to TRBJ1-2; maybe TRBD1 (6 bases). This CDR3 spans 14 amino acids. Germline CDR1 and CDR2: MDHEN and SYDVKM. The germline V and J ends were trimmed by 3 bases and 4 bases, with 12 bases remaining between them. For the CDR3, the DNA is TGTGCCAGCAGTTTGGTGCGGGGGGCCTATGGCTACACCTTC. Amino acid sequence: CASSLVRGAYGYTF.

This clone came up once. V gene TRBV27 combines with J gene TRBJ2-1, with a tentative D call TRBD2 (5 bases). In germline, CDR1 is MNHEY, CDR2 SMNVEV (reference sequence). The CDR3 length is 16 residues. The V end was cut by 7 bases, the J end by 8 bases, with 24 bases between. The CDR3 DNA reads as TGTGCCAGCACCACCACCAATGAGGGAGCCGGAGATGAGCAGTTCTTC. Translation gives CASTTTNEGAGDEQFF.

This chain links TRBV28 with TRBJ1-2; 11 bases are shared with TRBD1. In germline, CDR1 is MDHEN, CDR2 SYDVKM. Losses at the gene ends were 3 bases for V and 8 bases for J; bases not matched to a gene: 5. The CDR3 spans 14 residues. The CDR3 nucleotides are TGTGCCAGCAGTTTGACGGGACAGGGGGGAGGCTACACCTTC. Protein product: CASSLTGQGGGYTF.